The rows below give T cell receptor beta chains drawn from one sample of a study of blood T cells in healthy people across ages. From the 5' RACE reads, TCRdb called clonotypes with MiXCR, one entry per CDR3 protein. The sample consists of hundreds of thousands of distinct CDR3 sequences, approximately 50% of them appearing once. Sequencing was done on a sample of blood. The receptors were sampled from a man aged 60 to 75 in good health. Both conserved end residues are part of each CDR3. D genes are given only for firm matches. Where a row states a size, it is once, few, many or the class of an expanded clone; other rows omit it.

>TRBD1|few|TRBV20-1|15|TRBJ1-2
CSPKIGTGKDYGYTF
TGCAGTCCAAAGATAGGGACAGGGAAGGACTATGGCTACACCTTC
>TRBD2|.|TRBV20-1|13|TRBJ2-1
CSANLAGGDEQFF
TGCAGTGCTAACCTAGCGGGGGGGGATGAGCAGTTCTTC
>.|.|TRBV5-1|17|TRBJ2-5
CASSFAPEKGFRETQYF
TGCGCCAGCAGCTTTGCTCCTGAAAAAGGGTTTCGGGAGACCCAGTACTTC
>.|once|TRBV20-1|14|TRBJ2-3
CSAKRQLTTDTQYF
TGCAGTGCTAAGCGACAGCTCACCACAGATACGCAGTATTTT
>.|.|TRBV10-3|13|TRBJ2-3
CAIRQESTDTQYF
TGTGCCATCCGGCAGGAAAGCACAGATACGCAGTATTTT
>.|few|TRBV5-6|14|TRBJ2-3
CASSPGRRVDTQYF
TGTGCCAGCAGCCCGGGCCGAAGGGTAGATACGCAGTATTTT
>.|.|TRBV5-1|15|TRBJ1-1
CASSLISGVRGEAFF
TGCGCCAGCAGCTTGATTTCTGGGGTCCGAGGTGAAGCTTTCTTT
>TRBD1|few|TRBV12-3/TRBV12-4|15|TRBJ2-3
CASSPINRDSDTQYF
TGTGCCAGCAGTCCCATCAACCGGGACAGCGATACGCAGTATTTT
>.|once|TRBV6-5|12|TRBJ2-3
CASGVTTDTQYF
TGTGCCAGCGGGGTGACCACAGATACGCAGTATTTT
>.|.|TRBV2|15|TRBJ2-4
CASTGPQEAKNIQYF
TGTGCCAGCACGGGTCCCCAGGAAGCCAAAAACATTCAGTACTTC
>.|few|TRBV2|13|TRBJ1-2
CASSVGRGDGYTF
TGTGCCAGCAGTGTAGGACGGGGGGATGGCTACACCTTC
>.|.|TRBV29-1|13|TRBJ2-7
CSVVSPGTYEQYF
TGCAGCGTTGTGTCGCCGGGAACCTACGAGCAGTACTTC
>.|.|TRBV12-3/TRBV12-4|15|TRBJ1-5
CASSLNLPGNQPQHF
TGTGCCAGCAGTTTGAACCTTCCAGGCAATCAGCCCCAGCATTTT
>.|.|TRBV21-1|15|TRBJ1-6
CASNPVGDINSPLHF
TGTGCCAGCAACCCAGTGGGGGATATCAATTCACCCCTCCACTTT
>.|.|TRBV5-1|16|TRBJ2-1
CASSLGVTSGYNEQFF
TGCGCCAGCAGCTTGGGGGTTACTAGTGGGTACAATGAGCAGTTCTTC
>.|.|TRBV4-1|16|TRBJ1-6
CASSPNPGLNNSPLHF
TGCGCCAGCAGCCCTAATCCGGGACTGAATAATTCACCCCTCCACTTT
>.|.|TRBV5-1|15|TRBJ2-1
CASSKGRGALDEQFF
TGCGCCAGCAGCAAGGGCAGGGGGGCACTCGATGAGCAGTTCTTC
>TRBD2|.|TRBV20-1|14|TRBJ2-3
CSADPGGGTDTQYF
TGCAGTGCTGATCCCGGGGGGGGCACAGATACGCAGTATTTT
>TRBD2|.|TRBV7-8|16|TRBJ2-5
CASSPRTSRRLETQYF
TGTGCCAGCAGCCCCCGGACTAGCAGGAGGTTGGAGACCCAGTACTTC
>.|.|TRBV3-1|15|TRBJ1-4
CASSRDLGDNEKLFF
TGTGCCAGCAGCCGGGACCTTGGCGATAATGAAAAACTGTTTTTT
>TRBD2|few|TRBV11-2|15|TRBJ2-1
CASSAGGGSYNEQFF
TGTGCCAGCAGCGCCGGGGGGGGATCCTACAATGAGCAGTTCTTC
>TRBD1|.|TRBV5-6|17|TRBJ1-6
CASSSRDRAVVGSPLHF
TGTGCCAGCAGCTCGCGGGACAGGGCCGTAGTTGGATCACCCCTCCACTTT
>.|.|TRBV27|14|TRBJ2-7
CASSLGLPAYEQYF
TGTGCCAGCAGTTTAGGGTTACCCGCCTACGAGCAGTACTTC
>.|few|TRBV10-3|17|TRBJ1-1
CAISGGRQGPRGTEAFF
TGTGCCATCAGTGGAGGTAGGCAGGGGCCCAGAGGCACTGAAGCTTTCTTT
>.|.|TRBV7-6|16|TRBJ1-6
CASSRSGGWTDSPLHF
TGTGCCAGCAGCAGATCCGGGGGGTGGACGGATTCACCCCTCCACTTT
>TRBD2|.|TRBV15|16|TRBJ2-7
CATSRSSGGRTGEQYF
TGTGCCACCAGCAGATCTAGCGGGGGACGTACAGGGGAGCAGTACTTC
>TRBD1|.|TRBV10-3|12|TRBJ2-5
CAIRTGDETQYF
TGTGCCATCAGGACAGGGGACGAGACCCAGTACTTC
>.|few|TRBV6-5|12|TRBJ2-7
CASSRTGVEQYF
TGTGCCAGCAGCAGAACAGGCGTCGAGCAGTACTTC
>.|.|TRBV20-1|13|TRBJ1-4
CSVWGAQLEKLFF
TGCAGTGTTTGGGGGGCCCAGCTTGAAAAACTGTTTTTT
>.|.|TRBV20-1|15|TRBJ1-4
CSASGRGGGNEKLFF
TGCAGTGCTAGCGGCAGGGGAGGTGGCAATGAAAAACTGTTTTTT
>.|.|TRBV4-2|12|TRBJ2-3
CASSHNADTQYF
TGTGCCAGCAGTCACAATGCAGATACGCAGTATTTT
>.|.|TRBV9|15|TRBJ1-4
CASSVAPGPNEKLFF
TGTGCCAGCAGCGTAGCCCCCGGACCTAATGAAAAACTGTTTTTT
>.|once|TRBV3-1|14|TRBJ1-1
CASSPIRTPSEAFF
TGTGCCAGCAGCCCAATTCGGACACCTTCTGAAGCTTTCTTT
>.|once|TRBV7-9|15|TRBJ2-7
CASRPRPDPYNEQYF
TGTGCCAGCAGACCCAGACCTGATCCCTACAATGAGCAGTACTTC
>TRBD2|.|TRBV4-2|16|TRBJ2-5
CASSQALAGGRETQYF
TGTGCCAGCAGCCAAGCGCTAGCGGGGGGGAGAGAGACCCAGTACTTC
>TRBD1|few|TRBV19|15|TRBJ1-1
CASSPEGQAGTEAFF
TGTGCCAGTAGTCCCGAAGGACAGGCCGGGACTGAAGCTTTCTTT
>.|many|TRBV25-1|13|TRBJ1-1
CASSRTGNTEAFF
TGCGCCAGCAGCAGGACGGGGAACACTGAAGCTTTCTTT
>.|.|TRBV20-1|15|TRBJ1-6
CSARDRVSYNSPLHF
TGCAGTGCTAGAGACAGGGTCTCCTATAATTCACCCCTCCACTTT
>TRBD2|few|TRBV20-1|14|TRBJ2-7
CSADLGGGADEQYF
TGCAGTGCTGACCTAGGCGGGGGGGCCGACGAGCAGTACTTC
>TRBD1|few|TRBV12-3/TRBV12-4|15|TRBJ1-4
CASSPPTGGREKLFF
TGTGCCAGCAGTCCCCCGACAGGGGGGAGAGAAAAACTGTTTTTT
>TRBD2|.|TRBV2|14|TRBJ2-7
CATKPGLATYEQYF
TGTGCCACCAAACCGGGACTAGCTACCTACGAGCAGTACTTC
>TRBD1|few|TRBV14|18|TRBJ2-3
CASSQDPGYRGRRDTQYF
TGTGCCAGCAGCCAAGATCCCGGCTACAGGGGGCGTCGGGATACGCAGTATTTT
>TRBD1|.|TRBV2|15|TRBJ2-1
CASSGGQGARNEQFF
TGTGCCAGCAGTGGCGGACAGGGCGCCCGGAATGAGCAGTTCTTC
>.|.|TRBV12-3/TRBV12-4|12|TRBJ2-3
CASSLFSDTQYF
TGTGCCAGCAGTTTATTCTCGGATACGCAGTATTTT
>.|.|TRBV6-1|12|TRBJ2-5
CASTWTQETQYF
TGTGCCAGCACGTGGACCCAAGAGACCCAGTACTTC
>.|many|TRBV9|15|TRBJ2-3
CASSVGGISSDTQYF
TGTGCCAGCAGCGTAGGTGGGATTTCCTCAGATACGCAGTATTTT